A single sample is the source of the 4 T cell receptor beta chains below, sequenced in a study of long-term antiretroviral therapy in people with HIV. An immunoSEQ assay, version v3.0, was performed at survey level. The method was immunoSEQ multiplex PCR; TCRdb's version includes in-frame clones alone and lacks a portion of them. The sample has tens of thousands of clones, around 85% seen once. Sequences were derived from unsorted PBMCs, sampled about 5 years after starting antiretroviral therapy. These receptors all stem from a middle-aged man with HIV.

The chain couples TRBV7-8 to TRBJ2-7; tentatively, D is TRBD1 (6 bases). V lost 1 base to trimming and J lost 4 bases, with 17 bases between them. CDR1 and CDR2 (germline): SGHVS, FQNEAQ. This CDR3 has 16 amino acids. The chain's CDR3 is CASSLEQGPDRYEQYF. The CDR3 coding sequence is TGTGCCAGCAGCTTAGAACAGGGACCCGACAGGTACGAGCAGTACTTC.

This clone was detected a few times. The gene calls are TRBV10-1 and TRBJ1-3; D not certain. The CDR3 is made up of 14 amino acids. V gave up 4 bases and J gave up 4 bases, with 11 bases separating them. The germline CDR1 and CDR2 sequences are WNHNN and SYGVQD (reference sequence). CDR3 residues: CASSVGGVGNTIYF. In nucleotides, the CDR3 is TGCGCCAGCAGTGTCGGCGGGGTCGGAAACACCATATATTTT.

This chain joins TRBV29-1 and TRBJ1-5; 8 nucleotides agree with TRBD1. The CDR3 is made up of 15 amino acids. V shed 6 bases, J shed 0 bases, and the junction held 7 bases outside the gene matches. The germline CDR1 and CDR2 sequences are SQVTM and ANQGSEA. The CDR3 sequence is CSVGQGTYSNQPQHF. The CDR3 bases are TGCAGCGTAGGACAGGGAACCTATAGCAATCAGCCCCAGCATTTT.

V usage is TRBV7-3 and J usage is TRBJ2-2, with D uncertain. Germline V gene sequence: CDR1 SGHTA, CDR2 FQGTGA. The CDR3 is 14 amino acids. Trimming removed 5 bases at V and 5 bases at J, with 12 bases between. CDR3 residues: CASSPEPFTGELFF. Written as DNA, the CDR3 is TGTGCCAGCAGCCCGGAACCCTTTACCGGGGAGCTGTTTTTT. Full variable domain (missing parts from reference TRBV7-3 and TRBJ2-2): GAGVSQTPSNKVTEKGKYVELRCDPISGHTALYWYRQSLGQGPEFLIYFQGTGAADDSGLPNDRFFAVRPEGSVSTLKIQRTERGDSAVYLCASSPEPFTGELFFGEGSRLTVL.